The entry that follows covers one TCR beta chain sequence. Its antigen is not known. Measured with immunoSEQ multiplex PCR; TCRdb has only the in-frame clones, and not every one. Of around 70,000 clones detected, roughly 80% appear once; the ten largest clones hold 2.5%. This record comes from a study of OX40 agonist ivuxolimab in advanced cancers. Study findings and constraints: CD4+ and CD8+ blood T cells expanded clonally by week 6 at 0.1 to 3.0 mg/kg.

This receptor was identified in an adult with an advanced solid tumor such as melanoma, head and neck, liver or kidney cancer. Sequencing used CD4+ or CD8+ T cells sorted from blood, obtained in a trial of the OX40 agonist ivuxolimab.

The DNA for the CDR3 is TGCGCCAGCAGCCCTGGGCGGACAGGGGGAGGCACAGATACGCAGTATTTT. It is translated as CASSPGRTGGGTDTQYF. J is TRBJ2-3 and V is TRBV5-1; 10 bases agree with TRBD1. Germline values: CDR1 SGHRS, CDR2 YFSETQ. Losses at the gene ends were 4 bases for V and 1 base for J; bases not matched to a gene: 9. The CDR3 has 17 amino acids.